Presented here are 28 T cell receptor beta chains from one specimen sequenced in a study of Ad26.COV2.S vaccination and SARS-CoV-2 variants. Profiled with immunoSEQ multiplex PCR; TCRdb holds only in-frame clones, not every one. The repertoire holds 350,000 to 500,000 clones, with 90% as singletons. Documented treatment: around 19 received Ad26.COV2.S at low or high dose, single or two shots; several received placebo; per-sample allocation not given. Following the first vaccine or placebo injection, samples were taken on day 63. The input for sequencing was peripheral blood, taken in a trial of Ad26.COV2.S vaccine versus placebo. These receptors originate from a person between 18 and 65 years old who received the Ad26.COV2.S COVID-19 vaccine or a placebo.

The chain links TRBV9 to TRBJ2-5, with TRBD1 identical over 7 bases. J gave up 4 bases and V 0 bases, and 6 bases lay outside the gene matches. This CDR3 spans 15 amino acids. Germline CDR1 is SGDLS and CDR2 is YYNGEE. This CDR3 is CASSVEDRSGETQYF. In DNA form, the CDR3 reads TGTGCCAGCAGCGTAGAGGACAGGTCGGGAGAGACCCAGTACTTC.

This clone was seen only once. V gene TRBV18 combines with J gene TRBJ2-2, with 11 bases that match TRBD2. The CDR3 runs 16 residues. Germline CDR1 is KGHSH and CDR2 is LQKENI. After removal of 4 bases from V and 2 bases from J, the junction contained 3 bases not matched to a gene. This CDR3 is CASSLTSGSNTGELFF. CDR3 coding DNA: TGTGCCAGCTCACTCACTAGCGGGAGCAACACCGGGGAGCTGTTTTTT.

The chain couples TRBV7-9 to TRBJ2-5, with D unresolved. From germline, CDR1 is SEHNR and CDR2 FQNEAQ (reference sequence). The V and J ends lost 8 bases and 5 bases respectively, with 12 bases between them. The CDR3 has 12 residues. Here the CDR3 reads CASGFRNETQYF. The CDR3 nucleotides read TGTGCCAGCGGATTTAGGAATGAGACCCAGTACTTC.

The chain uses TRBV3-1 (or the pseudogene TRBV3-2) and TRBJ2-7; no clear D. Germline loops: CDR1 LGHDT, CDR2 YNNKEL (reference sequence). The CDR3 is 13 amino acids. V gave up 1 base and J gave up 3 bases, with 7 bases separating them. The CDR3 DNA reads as TGTGCCAGCAGCCAAGTCCCGGGCTACGAGCAGTACTTC. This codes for CASSQVPGYEQYF.

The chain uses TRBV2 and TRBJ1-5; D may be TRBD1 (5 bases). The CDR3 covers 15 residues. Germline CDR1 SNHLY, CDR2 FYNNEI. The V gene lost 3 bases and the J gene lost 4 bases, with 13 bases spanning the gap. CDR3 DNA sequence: TGTGCCAGCAGTGACCTTGCAGGGATGAATCAGCCCCAGCATTTT. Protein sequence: CASSDLAGMNQPQHF.

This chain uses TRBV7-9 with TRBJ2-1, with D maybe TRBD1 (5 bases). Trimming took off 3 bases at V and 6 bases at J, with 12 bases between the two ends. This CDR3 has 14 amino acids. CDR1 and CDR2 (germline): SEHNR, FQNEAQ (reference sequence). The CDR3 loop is CASSFPPRGNEQFF. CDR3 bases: TGTGCCAGCAGCTTTCCCCCTAGGGGCAATGAGCAGTTCTTC.

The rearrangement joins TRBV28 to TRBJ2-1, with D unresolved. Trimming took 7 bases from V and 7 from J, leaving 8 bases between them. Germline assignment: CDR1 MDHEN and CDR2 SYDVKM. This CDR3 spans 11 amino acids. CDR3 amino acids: CASIHRNEQFF. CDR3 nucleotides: TGTGCCAGCATTCATCGTAATGAGCAGTTCTTC.

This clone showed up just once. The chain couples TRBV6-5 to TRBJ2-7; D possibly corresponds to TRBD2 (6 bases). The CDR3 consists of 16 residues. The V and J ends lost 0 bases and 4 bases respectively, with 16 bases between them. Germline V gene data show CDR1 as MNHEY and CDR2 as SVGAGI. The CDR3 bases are TGTGCCAGCAGTTACTCGCGGGGAATAGGTAAATACGAGCAGTACTTC. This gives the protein CASSYSRGIGKYEQYF.

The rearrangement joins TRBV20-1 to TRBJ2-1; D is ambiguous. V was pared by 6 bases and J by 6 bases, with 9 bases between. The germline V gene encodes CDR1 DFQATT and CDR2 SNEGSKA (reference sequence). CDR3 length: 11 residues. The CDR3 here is CSADRFNEQFF. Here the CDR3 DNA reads TGCAGTGCAGACCGATTCAATGAGCAGTTCTTC.

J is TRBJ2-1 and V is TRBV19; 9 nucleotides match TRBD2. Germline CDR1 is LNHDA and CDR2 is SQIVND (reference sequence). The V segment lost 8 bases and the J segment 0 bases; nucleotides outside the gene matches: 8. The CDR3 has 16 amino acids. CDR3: CASLRLAASSYNEQFF. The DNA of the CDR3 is TGTGCCAGTCTCCGACTAGCGGCAAGCTCCTACAATGAGCAGTTCTTC.

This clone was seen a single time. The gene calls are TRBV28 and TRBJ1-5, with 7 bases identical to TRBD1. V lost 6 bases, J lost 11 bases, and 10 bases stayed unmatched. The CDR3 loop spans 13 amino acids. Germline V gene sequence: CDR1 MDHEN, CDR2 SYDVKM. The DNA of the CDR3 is TGTGCCAGCAGAAGACAGGGTCCGAAGGCCCAGCATTTT. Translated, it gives CASRRQGPKAQHF.

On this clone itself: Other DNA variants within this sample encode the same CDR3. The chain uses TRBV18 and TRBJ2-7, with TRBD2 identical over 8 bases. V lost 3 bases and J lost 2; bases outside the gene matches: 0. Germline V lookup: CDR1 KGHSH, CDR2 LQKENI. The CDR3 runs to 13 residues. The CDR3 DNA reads TGTGCCAGCTCACCGGGACTAGCCTACGAGCAGTACTTC. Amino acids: CASSPGLAYEQYF.

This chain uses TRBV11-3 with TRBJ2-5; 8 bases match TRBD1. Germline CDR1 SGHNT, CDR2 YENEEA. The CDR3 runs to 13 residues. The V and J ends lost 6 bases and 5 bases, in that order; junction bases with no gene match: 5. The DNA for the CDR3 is TGTGCCAGCAGTGACAGGGGTAGGGAGACCCAGTACTTC. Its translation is CASSDRGRETQYF.

In DNA form, the CDR3 reads TGTGCCACCAGTGACCAGACAGGGGGCGCTTGGGAGACCCAGTACTTC. It specifies CATSDQTGGAWETQYF. The chain links TRBV24-1 to TRBJ2-5, with 10 nucleotides matching TRBD1. The V and J ends lost 4 bases and 5 bases, in that order; junction bases with no gene match: 9. Germline-derived CDR1 and CDR2 are KGHDR and SFDVKD. The CDR3 totals 16 residues.

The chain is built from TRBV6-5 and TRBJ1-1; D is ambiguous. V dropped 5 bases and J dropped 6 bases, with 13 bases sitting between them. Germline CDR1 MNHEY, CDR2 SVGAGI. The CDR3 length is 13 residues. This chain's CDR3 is CASSPQYNSEAFF. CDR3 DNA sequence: TGTGCCAGCAGTCCCCAGTACAACTCTGAAGCTTTCTTT.

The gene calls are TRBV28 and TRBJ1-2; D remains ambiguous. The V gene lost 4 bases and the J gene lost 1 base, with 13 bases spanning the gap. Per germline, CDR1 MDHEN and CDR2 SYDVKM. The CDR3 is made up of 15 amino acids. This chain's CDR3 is CASSSSFTVNYGYTF. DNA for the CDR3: TGTGCCAGCAGTTCTTCCTTCACAGTTAACTATGGCTACACCTTC.

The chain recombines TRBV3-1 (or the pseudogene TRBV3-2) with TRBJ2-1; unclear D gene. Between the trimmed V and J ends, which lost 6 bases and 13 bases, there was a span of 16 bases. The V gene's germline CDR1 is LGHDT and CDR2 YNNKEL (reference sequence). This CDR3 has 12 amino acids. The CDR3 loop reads CASSRTPGYQFF. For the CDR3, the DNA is TGTGCCAGCAGTCGAACTCCGGGTTACCAGTTCTTC.

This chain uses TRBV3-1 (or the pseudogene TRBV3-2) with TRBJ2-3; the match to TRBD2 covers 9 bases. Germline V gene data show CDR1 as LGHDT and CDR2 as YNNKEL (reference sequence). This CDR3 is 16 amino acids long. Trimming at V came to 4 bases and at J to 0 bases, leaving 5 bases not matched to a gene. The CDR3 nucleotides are TGTGCCAGCAGCCCCACAGCGGGAGGTAGCACAGATACGCAGTATTTT. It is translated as CASSPTAGGSTDTQYF.

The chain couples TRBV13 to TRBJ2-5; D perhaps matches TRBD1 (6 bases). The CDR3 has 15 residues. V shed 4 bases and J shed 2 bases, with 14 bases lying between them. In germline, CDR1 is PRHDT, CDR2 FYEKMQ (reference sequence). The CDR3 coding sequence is TGTGCCAGCAGCTCTCGGACAGCGTCTCAAGAGACCCAGTACTTC. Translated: CASSSRTASQETQYF.

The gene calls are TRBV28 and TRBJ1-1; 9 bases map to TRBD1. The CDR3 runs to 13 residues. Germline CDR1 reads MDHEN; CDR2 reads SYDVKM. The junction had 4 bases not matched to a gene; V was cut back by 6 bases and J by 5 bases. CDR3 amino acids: CASRPTGGTEAFF. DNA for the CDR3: TGTGCCAGCAGGCCGACAGGGGGTACTGAAGCTTTCTTT.

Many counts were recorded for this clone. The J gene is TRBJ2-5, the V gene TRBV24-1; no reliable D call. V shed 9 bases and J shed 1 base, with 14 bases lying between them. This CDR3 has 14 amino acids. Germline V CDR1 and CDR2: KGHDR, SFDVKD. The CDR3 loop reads CATASPLPQETQYF. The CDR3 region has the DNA TGTGCCACCGCAAGTCCATTACCCCAAGAGACCCAGTACTTC.

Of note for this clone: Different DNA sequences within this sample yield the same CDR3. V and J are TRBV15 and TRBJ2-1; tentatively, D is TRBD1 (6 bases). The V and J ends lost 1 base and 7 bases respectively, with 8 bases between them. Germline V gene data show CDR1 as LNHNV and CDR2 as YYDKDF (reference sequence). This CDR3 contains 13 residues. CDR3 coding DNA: TGTGCCACCAGCAGAGTTCAGGGGAATGAGCAGTTCTTC. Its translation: CATSRVQGNEQFF. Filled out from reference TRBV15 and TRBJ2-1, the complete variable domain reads DAMVIQNPRYQVTQFGKPVTLSCSQTLNHNVMYWYQQKSSQAPKLLFHYYDKDFNNEADTPDNFQSRRPNTSFCFLDIRSPGLGDTAMYLCATSRVQGNEQFFGPGTRLTVL.

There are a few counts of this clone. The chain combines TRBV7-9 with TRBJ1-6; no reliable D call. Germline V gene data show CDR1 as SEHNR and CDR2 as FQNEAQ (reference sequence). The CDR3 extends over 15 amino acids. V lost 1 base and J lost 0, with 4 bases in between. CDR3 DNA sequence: TGTGCCAGCAGCTTAGACAGCTCCTATAATTCACCCCTCCACTTT. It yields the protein CASSLDSSYNSPLHF.

The CDR3 reads CASTSQTGRNSPLHF. The CDR3 region has the DNA TGTGCCAGCACCTCTCAGACAGGGAGAAATTCACCCCTCCACTTT. V gene TRBV6-5 combines with J gene TRBJ1-6, with 7 positions matching TRBD1. V lost 7 bases to trimming and J lost 7 bases; unmatched junction nucleotides: 10. From germline, CDR1 is MNHEY and CDR2 SVGAGI. The length of the CDR3 is 15 residues.

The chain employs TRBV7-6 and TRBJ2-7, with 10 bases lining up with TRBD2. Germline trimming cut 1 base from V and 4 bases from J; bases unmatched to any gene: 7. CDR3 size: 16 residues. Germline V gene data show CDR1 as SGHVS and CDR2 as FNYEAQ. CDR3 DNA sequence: TGTGCCAGCAGCTTAGGGGTTAGCGGGAGGTCTTACGAGCAGTACTTC. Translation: CASSLGVSGRSYEQYF.

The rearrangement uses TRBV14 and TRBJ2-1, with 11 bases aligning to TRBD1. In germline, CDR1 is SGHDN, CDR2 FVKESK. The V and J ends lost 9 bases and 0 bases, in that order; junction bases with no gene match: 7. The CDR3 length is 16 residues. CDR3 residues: CASRTGGSISYNEQFF. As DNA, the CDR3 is TGTGCCAGTCGGACAGGGGGCTCTATCTCCTACAATGAGCAGTTCTTC.

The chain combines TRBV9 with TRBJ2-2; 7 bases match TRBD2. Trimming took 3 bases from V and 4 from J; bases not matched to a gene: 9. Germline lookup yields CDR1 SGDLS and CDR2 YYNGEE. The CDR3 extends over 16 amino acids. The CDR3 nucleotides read TGTGCCAGCAGCGCGACGGGAGGTGGACTCACCGGGGAGCTGTTTTTT. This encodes CASSATGGGLTGELFF.

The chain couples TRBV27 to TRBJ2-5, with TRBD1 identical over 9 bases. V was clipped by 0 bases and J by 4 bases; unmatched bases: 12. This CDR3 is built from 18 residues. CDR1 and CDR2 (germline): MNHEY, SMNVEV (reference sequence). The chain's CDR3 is CASSLSVVGGQGGETQYF. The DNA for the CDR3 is TGTGCCAGCAGTTTATCAGTGGTAGGGGGACAGGGTGGAGAGACCCAGTACTTC.